One sample yielded the 24 T cell receptor beta chains listed below, sequenced in a study of glioma-infiltrating T cells. Using RNA template, CDR3s of TCR alpha and beta were amplified with iRepertoire arm-PCR. TCRdb analysed the multiplex PCR reads with MiXCR anew, one entry per CDR3 protein. The data contain 300,000 to 450,000 distinct CDR3 sequences, more than 35% of them seen just once; the ten biggest clones take up approximately 12%. The sequencing input was glioma tissue, nonneoplastic brain tissue, or PBMCs (not recorded which). The receptors were sampled from a human donor with low-grade glioma or glioblastoma, undergoing nonglioma brain surgery, or in good health (not recorded which).

The chain has TRBV5-1 and TRBJ1-1, with D perhaps TRBD1 (6 bases). The V end was cut by 5 bases, the J end by 4 bases, with 15 bases between. The CDR3 totals 14 residues. Germline V gene lookup returns CDR1 SGHRS and CDR2 YFSETQ. CDR3 sequence: CASSAGAEGTEAFF. CDR3 nucleotides: TGCGCCAGCAGTGCAGGGGCTGAAGGCACTGAAGCTTTCTTT. The full variable domain, with the rest looked up from reference TRBV5-1 and TRBJ1-1, is KAGVTQTPRYLIKTRGQQVTLSCSPISGHRSVSWYQQTPGQGLQFLFEYFSETQRNKGNFPGRFSGRQFSNSRSEMNVSTLELGDSALYLCASSAGAEGTEAFFGQGTRLTVV.

The sample holds many counts of this clonotype. This chain uses TRBV28 with TRBJ2-3; 8 nucleotides align to TRBD1. The germline V gene has CDR1 MDHEN and CDR2 SYDVKM. V lost 3 bases, J lost 2 bases, and 4 bases stayed unmatched. CDR3 length equals 15 residues. The CDR3 here is CASSFLDRDTDTQYF. The CDR3 coding sequence is TGTGCCAGCAGTTTTCTGGACAGGGACACAGATACGCAGTATTTT.

At least ten counts were recorded for this clonotype. The chain couples TRBV7-2 to TRBJ2-7; possible D gene TRBD1, 6 bases. From germline, CDR1 is SGHTA and CDR2 FQGNSA. The V gene lost 4 bases and the J gene lost 7 bases, with 11 bases spanning the gap. The CDR3 length is 12 residues. CDR3 in amino acids: CASSSLRGEQYF. The CDR3 nucleotides read TGTGCCAGCAGCTCTCTGAGGGGGGAGCAGTACTTC.

On this clonotype itself: This may stem from a read error, because a much larger clone lies one nucleotide away. The V and J genes are TRBV15 and TRBJ1-5; D may be TRBD1 (5 bases). Per the germline V gene, CDR1 is LNHNV and CDR2 is YYDKDF (reference sequence). Trimming removed 7 bases at V and 8 bases at J, with 15 bases between. The CDR3 runs to 13 residues. The CDR3, as DNA: TGTGCCACCAAGCGCAGGCCACAGGAGCCCCAGCATTTT. Amino acids: CATKRRPQEPQHF. Based on the CDR3 plus reference TRBV15 and TRBJ1-5, the full variable domain is DAMVIQNPRYQVTQFGKPVTLSCSQTLNHNVMYWYQQKSSQAPKLLFHYYDKDFNNEADTPDNFQSRRPNTSFCFLDIRSPGLGDTAMYLCATKRRPQEPQHFGDGTRLSIL.

In regard to this clonotype: This may be a read error: a much more frequent sequence differs by one nucleotide. The chain links TRBV7-2 to TRBJ2-3, with D perhaps TRBD1 or TRBD2 (5 bases each). Per the germline V gene, CDR1 is SGHTA and CDR2 is FQGNSA. This CDR3 is built from 16 residues. DNA of the CDR3: TGTGTCAGCAGCGTTACAGGACTCCGTAGCACAGATACGCAGTATTTT. This codes for CVSSVTGLRSTDTQYF.

This CDR3 is CASSQTGEYGYTF. In DNA form, the CDR3 reads TGTGCCAGCAGTCAGACAGGGGAGTATGGCTACACCTTC. The chain joins TRBV28 to TRBJ1-2; 8 bases match TRBD1. The CDR3 is 13 amino acids. CDR1 and CDR2 (germline): MDHEN, SYDVKM. V was pared by 5 bases and J by 5 bases, with 4 bases of the junction left unmatched.

The sample holds many counts of this clonotype. J is TRBJ1-2 and V is TRBV27, with TRBD1 as a possible D gene (5 bases). Per germline, CDR1 MNHEY and CDR2 SMNVEV (reference sequence). Deletions cut 3 bases from V and 7 bases from J, with 15 bases between. CDR3 length: 14 amino acids. This chain's CDR3 is CASSFRGGDGGYTF. CDR3 coding DNA: TGTGCCAGCAGTTTCCGGGGCGGGGACGGTGGCTACACCTTC.

The chain recombines TRBV7-2 with TRBJ2-4; D gene ambiguous. Trimming cost V 1 base and J 6 bases, with 16 bases left between them. Germline CDR1 is SGHTA and CDR2 is FQGNSA. This CDR3 is built from 16 residues. The CDR3 loop is CASSLVRAGAGNIQYF. As DNA, the CDR3 is TGTGCCAGCAGCTTAGTTCGCGCCGGCGCAGGAAACATTCAGTACTTC. Full variable domain (missing parts from reference TRBV7-2 and TRBJ2-4): GAGVSQSPSNKVTEKGKDVELRCDPISGHTALYWYRQSLGQGLEFLIYFQGNSAPDKSGLPSDRFSAERTGGSVSTLTIQRTQQEDSAVYLCASSLVRAGAGNIQYFGAGTRLSVL.

This clonotype was found many times. The chain combines TRBV27 with TRBJ2-7, with 14 bases identical to TRBD2. V trimming: 5 bases; J trimming: 9 bases; junction bases outside the gene matches: 9. Germline-derived CDR1 and CDR2 are MNHEY and SMNVEV (reference sequence). There are 15 residues in the CDR3. In nucleotides, the CDR3 is TGTGCCAGCAGTGAAGGACTAGCGGGAGGTAGCGGGCAGTACTTC. Translating it yields CASSEGLAGGSGQYF.

A word on this clonotype: The junction departs from the called germline gene at one end, perhaps through a read error. V gene TRBV12-3 or TRBV12-4 combines with J gene TRBJ2-5; D possibly corresponds to TRBD2 (6 bases). This CDR3 region has 12 residues. The CDR3 region has the DNA TGTGCCAGCAGTCAACAACCCGGGACTCCCTCCTTC. As protein: CASSQQPGTPSF.

There are many counts of this clonotype. The V gene is TRBV14, the J gene TRBJ2-3; 8 bases align to TRBD2. The ends lost 4 bases at V and 6 bases at J; junction bases unmatched: 12. Per the germline V gene, CDR1 is SGHDN and CDR2 is FVKESK. The CDR3 has 16 amino acids. In DNA form, the CDR3 reads TGTGCCAGCAGCCCCGGTAGTAGCGGGGTCGTGGATACGCAGTATTTT. This sequence encodes CASSPGSSGVVDTQYF.

Turning to this clonotype: Since a much larger clone is just one base distant, this may be a read error. The chain recombines TRBV27 with TRBJ1-5, with a tentative D call TRBD1 (6 bases). This CDR3 comprises 14 residues. Germline CDR1 and CDR2: MNHEY and SMNVEV (reference sequence). CDR3 coding DNA: TGTGCCAGCCGATTCAGGGGTTCGGGGCAGCACCAGCATTTT. Its translation: CASRFRGSGQHQHF.

J is TRBJ2-7 and V is TRBV28, with TRBD2 matching over 7 bases. CDR1 is MDHEN, CDR2 SYDVKM, per germline. CDR3 length: 15 amino acids. Unmatched junction bases numbered 10, after V lost 4 bases and J lost 4 bases. Here the CDR3 reads CASSSPGRGWYEQYF. CDR3 sequence (DNA): TGTGCCAGCAGTTCCCCAGGGAGGGGTTGGTACGAGCAGTACTTC.

As DNA, the CDR3 is TGTGCCAGCAGCTTTGTGGCGCGCGGGAGGGACGAGCAGTACTTC. Translated: CASSFVARGRDEQYF. V is TRBV7-9 and J is TRBJ2-7; 9 bases align to TRBD2. With 3 bases clipped from V and 5 bases from J, the junction kept 8 bases outside the gene matches. This CDR3 has 15 residues. From germline, CDR1 is SEHNR and CDR2 FQNEAQ (reference sequence).

J is TRBJ2-2 and V is TRBV2; 15 nucleotides line up with TRBD2. The V and J ends lost 9 bases and 3 bases, in that order; junction bases with no gene match: 5. This CDR3 region has 16 residues. CDR1 is SNHLY, CDR2 FYNNEI, per germline. CDR3 bases: TGTGCCAGTTCGGGACTAGCGGGAGGAGACACCGGGGAGCTGTTTTTT. Encoded protein: CASSGLAGGDTGELFF.

A few counts support this clonotype. This chain connects TRBV18 to TRBJ2-7; 7 bases fit TRBD1. Losses at the gene ends were 2 bases for V and 2 bases for J; bases not matched to a gene: 6. This CDR3 comprises 15 residues. CDR1 is KGHSH and CDR2 is LQKENI in the germline V gene. CDR3 DNA sequence: TGTGCCAGCTCACCAGCCGTGACAGGGACCTACGAGCAGTACTTC. This translates into CASSPAVTGTYEQYF.

The rearrangement uses TRBV4-1 and TRBJ1-2, with 7 bases identical to TRBD1. Trimming took 1 base from V and 4 from J; bases not matched to a gene: 9. The V gene's germline CDR1 is MGHRA and CDR2 YSYEKL. This CDR3 region has 16 residues. The CDR3 DNA reads TGCGCCAGCAGCCAAGGCCGTCCGGGACAGTTCTATGGCTACACCTTC. Amino acids: CASSQGRPGQFYGYTF.

As regards this clonotype: This may be a read error, as it is one base from a much larger clone. The missing conserved phenylalanine or tryptophan at the end of this CDR3 makes a read error likely. The V gene is TRBV4-2, the J gene TRBJ2-1; TRBD2 matches at 9 bases. V lost 1 base and J lost 4; bases outside the gene matches: 2. The CDR3 length is 15 residues. The germline gives CDR1 LGHNA, CDR2 YNFKEQ. As DNA, the CDR3 is TGTGCCAGCAGCCAAGGGACTAGCGAGTACAATGAGCAGTTCCTC. Encoded protein: CASSQGTSEYNEQFL.

Note on this clonotype: This clone may be a read error of a much larger clone one base away. The chain links TRBV6-2 or TRBV6-3 to TRBJ1-1; D is unclear. CDR1 is MNHEY and CDR2 is SVGEGT in the germline V gene. V was cut by 11 bases and J by 4 bases, with 8 bases left in between. The CDR3 totals 10 residues. In DNA, the CDR3 is TGTGCCGGCATGGGCACTGAAGCTTTCTTT. It encodes CAGMGTEAFF.

This clonotype was recorded a few times. The gene calls are TRBV18 and TRBJ1-1; D gene ambiguous. Trimming stripped 5 bases from V and 8 bases from J, with 12 bases between. Germline CDR1 KGHSH, CDR2 LQKENI. The CDR3 has 12 residues. Here the CDR3 DNA reads TGTGCCAGCTCAGGTACCAACGTGGAAGCTTTCTTT. As protein: CASSGTNVEAFF. Using reference TRBV18 and TRBJ1-1 for the parts outside the CDR3, the full variable domain is NAGVMQNPRHLVRRRGQEARLRCSPMKGHSHVYWYRQLPEEGLKFMVYLQKENIIDESGMPKERFSAEFPKEGPSILRIQQVVRGDSAAYFCASSGTNVEAFFGQGTRLTVV.

This clonotype was detected only a few times. The chain uses TRBV20-1 and TRBJ2-7; 9 bases agree with TRBD2. The CDR3 is 15 residues long. V was pared by 0 bases and J by 5 bases, with 8 bases of the junction left unmatched. The germline V gene encodes CDR1 DFQATT and CDR2 SNEGSKA (reference sequence). The DNA for the CDR3 is TGCAGTGCTAGAGATCCCCGCGGGAGGGGTGACGAGCAGTACTTC. As protein: CSARDPRGRGDEQYF.

As to this clonotype: This may arise from a read error, as a much more abundant clone is one base away. This chain joins TRBV6-1 and TRBJ1-1, with TRBD1 identical over 9 bases. Germline assignment: CDR1 MNHNS and CDR2 SASEGT. The CDR3 totals 18 residues. CDR3 DNA: TGTCCCAGCACCGAACGGGGACAGGGTGGTCCTTTGAACACTGAAGCTTTCTTT. Its translation is CPSTERGQGGPLNTEAFF.

V is TRBV20-1 and J is TRBJ2-1, with D possibly matching TRBD2 (7 bases). CDR3 length: 18 amino acids. Trimming took off 1 base at V and 0 bases at J, with 19 bases between the two ends. Germline V gene lookup returns CDR1 DFQATT and CDR2 SNEGSKA (reference sequence). The DNA for the CDR3 is TGCAGTGCTAGAGGGGTGGGCGGGAGAGGGGGCTCCTACAATGAGCAGTTCTTC. Translating gives CSARGVGGRGGSYNEQFF.

This clonotype has just one count. Its ends do not fully match the called genes, so a read error is possible. The CDR3 nucleotides are TGCAGTGCTAGAGACCGCAGGGGTGGTAATGGCTACGCCTTC. Protein product: CSARDRRGGNGYAF. The V and J genes are TRBV20-1 and TRBJ1-2; maybe TRBD1 (6 bases). CDR1 is DFQATT, CDR2 SNEGSKA, per germline (reference sequence). This CDR3 comprises 14 residues.